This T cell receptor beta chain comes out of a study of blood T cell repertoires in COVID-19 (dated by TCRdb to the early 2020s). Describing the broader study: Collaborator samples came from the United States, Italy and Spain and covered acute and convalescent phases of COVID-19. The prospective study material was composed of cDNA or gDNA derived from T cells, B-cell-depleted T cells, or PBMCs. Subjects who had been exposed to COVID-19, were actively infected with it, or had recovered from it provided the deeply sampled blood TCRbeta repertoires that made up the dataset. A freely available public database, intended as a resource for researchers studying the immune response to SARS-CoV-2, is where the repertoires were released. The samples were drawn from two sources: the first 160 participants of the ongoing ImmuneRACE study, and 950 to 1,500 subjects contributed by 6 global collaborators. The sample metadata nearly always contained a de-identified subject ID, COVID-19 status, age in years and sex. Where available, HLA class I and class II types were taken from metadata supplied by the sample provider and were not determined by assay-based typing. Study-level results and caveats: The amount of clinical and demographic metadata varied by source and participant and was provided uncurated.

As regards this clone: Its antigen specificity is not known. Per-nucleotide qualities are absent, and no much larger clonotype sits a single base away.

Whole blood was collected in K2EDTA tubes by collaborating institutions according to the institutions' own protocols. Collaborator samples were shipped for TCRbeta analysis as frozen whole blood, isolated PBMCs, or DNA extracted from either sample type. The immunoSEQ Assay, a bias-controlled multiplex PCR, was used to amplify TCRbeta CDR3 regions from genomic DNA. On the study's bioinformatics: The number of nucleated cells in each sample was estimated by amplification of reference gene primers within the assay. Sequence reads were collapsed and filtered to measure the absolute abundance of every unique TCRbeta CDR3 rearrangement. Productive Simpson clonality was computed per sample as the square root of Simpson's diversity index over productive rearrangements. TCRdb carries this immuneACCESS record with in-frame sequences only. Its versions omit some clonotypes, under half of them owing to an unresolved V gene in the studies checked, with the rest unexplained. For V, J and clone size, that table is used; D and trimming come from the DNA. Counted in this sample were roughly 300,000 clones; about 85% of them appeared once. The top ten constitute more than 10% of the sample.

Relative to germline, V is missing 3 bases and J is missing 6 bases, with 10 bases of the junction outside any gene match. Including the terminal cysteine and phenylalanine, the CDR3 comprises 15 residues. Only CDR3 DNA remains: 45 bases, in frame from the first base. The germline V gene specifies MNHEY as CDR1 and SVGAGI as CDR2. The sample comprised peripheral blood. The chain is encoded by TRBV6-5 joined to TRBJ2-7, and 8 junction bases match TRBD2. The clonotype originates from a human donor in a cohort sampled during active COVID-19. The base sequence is TGTGCCAGCAGTTATAGGGCGGGAGGCTATTCCGAGCAGTACTTC. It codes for CASSYRAGGYSEQYF.